This TCR beta chain is drawn from a study of regulatory T cells in long-lasting Graves disease. Libraries of TCR beta came from iRepertoire HTBI primers plus Arm-PCR of CDR3 regions. TCRdb independently ran MiXCR on the multiplex PCR reads; one entry per CDR3 protein. The sample has about 430,000 distinct CDR3 sequences, over 12% seen once. Time point here: newly diagnosed GD, antithyroid drugs for less than 3 months. Following extraction of RNA from PBMCs, that RNA was used to make the TCR library. Diagnosis followed American Thyroid Association guidelines for Graves' disease. These same data were also listed under a study on T cells in Graves' hyperthyroidism and ophthalmopathy.

The TCR comes from a woman in her forties with Graves disease. Here the sequenced sample was peripheral blood mononuclear cells (PBMCs), taken at new diagnosis, from a patient treated with antithyroid drugs.

The CDR3 here is CASSAAGVTGELFF. The CDR3 DNA reads as TGCGCCAGCAGTGCAGCGGGAGTCACCGGGGAGCTGTTTTTT. The rearrangement uses TRBV10-1 and TRBJ2-2, with TRBD2 matching 8 bases. The V segment lost 4 bases and the J segment 4 bases; nucleotides outside the gene matches: 2. The germline V gene encodes CDR1 WNHNN and CDR2 SYGVQD (reference sequence). This CDR3 comprises 14 residues.